A selection of T cell receptor beta chains follows, all from one sample in a study of fetal regulatory T cell absence and autoimmunity. Profiled with immunoSEQ multiplex PCR; TCRdb holds only in-frame clones, not every one. The sample has some 87,000 clones, about three quarters seen once. Sequenced sample: pancreas tissue. The receptors originated from a male donor with IPEX syndrome. CDR3s include the opening cysteine and the closing phenylalanine or tryptophan. Each record gives: V gene, CDR3 length, CDR3 protein.

TRBV5-6,12,CASSYRYYGYTF
TRBV13,15,CASSLNHRSTDTQYF
TRBV5-6,15,CASSPGLLVTREQYF
TRBV5-4,13,CASSLFGGNTIYF
TRBV9,17,CASSVSPGPHNNSPLHF
TRBV10-3,14,CAISGTGGTDTQYF
TRBV5-1,19,CASSSQPRDRASMNTEAFF
TRBV6-5,14,CASSYSFKYVEQFF
TRBV27,11,CASSFNYEQYF
TRBV12-1,14,CASLGLAGNNEQFF
TRBV11-3,15,CASSLAPGQGPGWEF
TRBV4-1,15,CASSQASGGAEEQFF
TRBV5-5,17,CASSLDGTGGWSTEAFF
TRBV15,16,CATSDPSGGVEDTQYF
TRBV29-1,12,CSVATWDTEAFF
TRBV30,12,CALSGLSYGYTF
TRBV5-6,13,CASSLGPHNEQFF
TRBV7-9,13,CASSLAVWETQYF
TRBV7-8,17,CASSSLKGALSSYEQYF
TRBV30,13,CAWYGQPNEKLFF
TRBV10-3,12,CAIPKGNYGYTF
TRBV19,11,CASSDHYGYTF
TRBV29-1,11,CSVGHNYGYTF
TRBV6-1,12,CASSALGGVYTF
TRBV30,12,CASEGLNTEAFF
TRBV12-5,12,CASRGMNTEAFF
TRBV10-2,15,CASSISSGSKSEQYF
TRBV4-1,13,CASSQVLDTEAFF
TRBV30,13,CAWRGFSGNTIYF
TRBV5-1,15,CASSLDLGRANVLTF
TRBV5-6,14,CASSPTATGYEQYF
TRBV13,16,CASSLRLAGAKNIQYF
TRBV19,15,CASSISGRGTGELFF
TRBV30,13,CAWSVAGGTEAFF
TRBV18,14,CASSPLGARETQYF
TRBV11-2,14,CASSLDSSSYEQYF
TRBV11-2,15,CASSLLAGAYNEQFF
TRBV19,13,CATREGRNTEAFF
TRBV2,14,CASSSGGTNEKLFF
TRBV7-6,15,CASSRSGRRVNEQFF
TRBV9,15,CASIPLAGTYNEQFF
TRBV10-3,14,CATTGGANTGELFF
TRBV6-5,16,CASSYTGPGGMHTQYF
TRBV27,15,CASSPQDLYQETQYF
TRBV5-1,14,CASSSRDTNYGYTF
TRBV10-3,12,CAIRDTYNEQFF
TRBV13,13,CASSPRDRNTQYF
TRBV9,13,CASSVAGGNTIYF